Below are 8 T cell receptor beta chains sequenced from a single sample in a study of blood T cell repertoires in COVID-19 (dated by TCRdb to 2018 to 2021). The library was prepared using the immunoSEQ multiplex PCR assay. TCRdb retrieved this table from immuneACCESS and kept in-frame rearrangements only. Not all clones are present; in checked studies, unresolved V genes account for under half, and no reason is known for the remainder. The sample table contains tens of thousands of clones; only one count was recorded for over 75% of them. 8.5% to 14% of the sample rests with the top ten. The specimen sequenced was peripheral blood. Every receptor here comes from a man aged 50-59 years with acute or convalescent COVID-19.

V and J are TRBV11-2 and TRBJ2-3; TRBD2 might be the D (5 bases). The germline gives CDR1 SGHAT, CDR2 FQNNGV. V was clipped by 5 bases and J by 2 bases, with 8 bases between them. This CDR3 is 13 amino acids long. The DNA for the CDR3 is TGTGCCAGCAGCCCCGGGAACACAGATACGCAGTATTTT. Translating it yields CASSPGNTDTQYF. Using reference TRBV11-2 and TRBJ2-3 for the parts outside the CDR3, the full variable domain is EAGVAQSPRYKIIEKRQSVAFWCNPISGHATLYWYQQILGQGPKLLIQFQNNGVVDDSQLPKDRFSAERLKGVDSTLKIQPAKLEDSAVYLCASSPGNTDTQYFGPGTRLTVL.

The chain is built from TRBV18 and TRBJ1-2; the D is unclear. The germline V and J ends were trimmed by 0 bases and 8 bases, with 13 bases remaining between them. The CDR3 is 14 residues long. Germline CDR1 and CDR2: KGHSH and LQKENI. The CDR3 nucleotides are TGTGCCAGCTCACCACCGTCCCTAGCAGGCGGCTACACCTTC. Amino acids: CASSPPSLAGGYTF.

The CDR3 nucleotides are TGTGCCAGCTCATCAAACTCCTACGAGCAGTACTTC. This sequence encodes CASSSNSYEQYF. The chain couples TRBV18 to TRBJ2-7; D call uncertain. The V and J ends lost 5 bases and 0 bases respectively, with 5 bases between them. Germline CDR1 reads KGHSH; CDR2 reads LQKENI. The CDR3 is 12 residues long.

The V call is TRBV5-6, the J call TRBJ2-4, with 7 bases that match TRBD2. The germline gives CDR1 SGHDT, CDR2 YYEEEE. Trimming at V came to 4 bases and at J to 7 bases, leaving 8 bases not matched to a gene. The CDR3 has 14 amino acids. In DNA, the CDR3 is TGTGCCAGCAGCCTGTCTGGACTAGAGAACATTCAGTACTTC. This gives the protein CASSLSGLENIQYF.

The chain recombines TRBV7-6 with TRBJ2-7, with 7 bases fitting TRBD2. V gave up 4 bases and J gave up 5 bases; unmatched junction bases: 11. The CDR3 sequence is 15 residues long. Germline V gene data show CDR1 as SGHVS and CDR2 as FNYEAQ. CDR3 residues: CASSSGGAGANEQYF. The CDR3 DNA reads as TGTGCCAGCAGCTCCGGCGGGGCGGGAGCCAACGAGCAGTACTTC. The variable domain in full, completed from reference TRBV7-6 and TRBJ2-7, reads GAGVSQSPRYKVTKRGQDVALRCDPISGHVSLYWYRQALGQGPEFLTYFNYEAQQDKSGLPNDRFSAERPEGSISTLTIQRTEQRDSAMYRCASSSGGAGANEQYFGPGTRLTVT.

This clone has just one count. CDR3 loop: CASSSWDRGTNTEAFF. The DNA of the CDR3 is TGTGCCAGCAGCTCGTGGGACAGGGGAACGAACACTGAAGCTTTCTTT. The V and J genes are TRBV7-3 and TRBJ1-1, with 10 bases matching TRBD1. Looked up from germline, CDR1 is SGHTA and CDR2 is FQGTGA. This CDR3 contains 16 residues. Losses at the gene ends were 4 bases for V and 1 base for J; bases not matched to a gene: 6.

This clone appeared a few times. The junction departs from the called germline gene at one end, perhaps through a read error. The chain joins TRBV6-1 to TRBJ1-2, with TRBD1 identical over 7 bases. Germline V gives CDR1 MNHNS, CDR2 SASEGT. The CDR3 sequence is 14 residues long. CDR3 in DNA: TGTGCCAGCAGGGAAGACAGGGATCCATATGGCTACACCTTC. Protein: CASREDRDPYGYTF.

The CDR3 sequence is CASSEGRDRSQAGTEAFF. DNA for the CDR3: TGTGCCAGCAGTGAAGGTCGGGACAGGAGTCAGGCGGGTACTGAAGCTTTCTTT. This chain joins TRBV2 and TRBJ1-1; 8 positions agree with TRBD1. The CDR3 loop spans 18 amino acids. CDR1 is SNHLY, CDR2 FYNNEI, per germline. The V segment lost 1 base and the J segment 5 bases; nucleotides outside the gene matches: 15.